The sequence of this T cell receptor (beta chain) was determined in a study of cytomegalovirus exposure and HLA in healthy donors. Trimming removed 6 bases from V and 8 bases from J; junction bases left unmatched: 0. Germline V lookup: CDR1 SNHLY, CDR2 FYNNEI. CDR3 length: 11 residues. In the case of this clone: The antigen is not known.

Broader study findings: Some V segments (TRBV6-2 and TRBV6-3 among them) were excluded as indistinguishable.

Primers for the PCR totalled 60 Vbeta and 13 Jbeta. Some clones are missing from TCRdb's copy, which holds only in-frame ones; the method was immunoSEQ multiplex PCR. The profile shows about 150,000 clones, roughly three quarters of them singletons. Input material: PBMCs. This clonotype originated in a man aged 30-40 years in good health and CMV-seronegative. V usage is TRBV2 and J usage is TRBJ2-3; 9 positions agree with TRBD1. The CDR3 nucleotides are TGTGCCAGCAGGACAGGGGGTACGCAGTATTTT. Translated, it gives CASRTGGTQYF.